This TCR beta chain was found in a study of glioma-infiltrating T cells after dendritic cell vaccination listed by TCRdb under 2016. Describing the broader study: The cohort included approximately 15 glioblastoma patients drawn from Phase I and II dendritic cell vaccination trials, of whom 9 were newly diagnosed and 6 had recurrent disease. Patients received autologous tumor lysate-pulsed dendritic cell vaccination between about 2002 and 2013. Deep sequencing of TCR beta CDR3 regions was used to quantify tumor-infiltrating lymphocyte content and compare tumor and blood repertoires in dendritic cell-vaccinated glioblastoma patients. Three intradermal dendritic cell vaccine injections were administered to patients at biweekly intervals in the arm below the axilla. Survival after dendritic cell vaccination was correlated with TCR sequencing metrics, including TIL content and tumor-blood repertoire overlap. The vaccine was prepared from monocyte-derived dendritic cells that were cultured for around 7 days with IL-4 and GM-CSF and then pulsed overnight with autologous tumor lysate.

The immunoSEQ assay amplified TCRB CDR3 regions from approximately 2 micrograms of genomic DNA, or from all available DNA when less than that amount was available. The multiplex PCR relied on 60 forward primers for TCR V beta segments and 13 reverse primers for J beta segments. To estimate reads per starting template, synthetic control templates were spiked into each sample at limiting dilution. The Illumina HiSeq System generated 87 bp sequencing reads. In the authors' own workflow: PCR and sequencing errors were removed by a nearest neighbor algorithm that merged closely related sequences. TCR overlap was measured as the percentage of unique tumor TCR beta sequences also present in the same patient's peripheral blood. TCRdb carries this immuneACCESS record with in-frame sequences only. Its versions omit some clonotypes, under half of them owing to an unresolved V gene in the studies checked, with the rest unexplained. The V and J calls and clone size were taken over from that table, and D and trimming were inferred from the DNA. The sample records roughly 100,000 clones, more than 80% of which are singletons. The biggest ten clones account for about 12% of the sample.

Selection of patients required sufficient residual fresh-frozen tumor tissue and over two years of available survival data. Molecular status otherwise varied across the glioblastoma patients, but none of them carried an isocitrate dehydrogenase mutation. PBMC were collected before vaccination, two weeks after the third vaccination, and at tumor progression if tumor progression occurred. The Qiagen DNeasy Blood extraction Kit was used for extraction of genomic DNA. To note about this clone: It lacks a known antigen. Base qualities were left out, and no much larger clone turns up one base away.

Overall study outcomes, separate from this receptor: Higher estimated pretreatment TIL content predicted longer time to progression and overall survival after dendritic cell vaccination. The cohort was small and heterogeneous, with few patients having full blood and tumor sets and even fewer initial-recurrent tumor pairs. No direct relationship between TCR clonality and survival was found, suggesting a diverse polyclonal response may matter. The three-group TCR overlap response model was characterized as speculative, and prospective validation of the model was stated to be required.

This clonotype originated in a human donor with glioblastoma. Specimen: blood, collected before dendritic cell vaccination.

The base sequence is TGTGCCAGCAGCTCCGGGGGTAAGGGCACTGAAGCTTTCTTT. This is translated as CASSSGGKGTEAFF. The V and J genes are TRBV5-4 and TRBJ1-1, with a weak D call of TRBD1 (5 bases match). V is reduced by 3 bases and J by 4 bases, leaving a spacing of 13 bases between them. According to the germline V gene (reference sequence), CDR1 reads SGHNT and CDR2 reads YYREEE. Measured from the cysteine to the phenylalanine, the CDR3 is 14 residues long. The entry retains the CDR3 DNA only, 42 bases that are in frame from base 1.